This is a list of T cell receptor beta chains from one sample in a study of blood T cell repertoires in COVID-19. The protocol was immunoSEQ multiplex PCR, while the TCRdb copy is restricted to in-frame clones and leaves out a portion. The sample includes over 150,000 clones, around 87% of them seen just once. Sequencing input: PBMCs or T cells enriched from blood (not recorded which). The receptors come from a woman aged 25 to 39 who had recovered from COVID-19. The CDR3 runs from the conserved cysteine through the conserved F or W. A D gene is named only where the DNA matches it firmly. Clone size appears in some rows only: once, few, many, or a class for an expanded clone.

TRBV7-8,-,TRBJ1-5,-,TGTGCCAGCAGCTTACGGGGGGCCGGCGGCAATCAGCCCCAGCATTTT,CASSLRGAGGNQPQHF
TRBV10-3,TRBD1,TRBJ2-5,-,TGTGCCAGCCAGACAGGGGGCGAGGAGACCCAGTACTTC,CASQTGGEETQYF
TRBV13,TRBD2,TRBJ2-7,-,TGTGCCAGCAGCCCCATGAGGGGACTAGCGGAAACCAATCCGTCCTACGAGCAGTACTTC,CASSPMRGLAETNPSYEQYF
TRBV9,TRBD1,TRBJ1-2,-,TGTGCCAGCAGGGGGACAGGGGACTATGGCTACACCTTC,CASRGTGDYGYTF
TRBV7-2,TRBD1,TRBJ1-3,-,TGTGCCAGCAGCTTAGGGGGGACAGCCGCTGGAAACACCATATATTTT,CASSLGGTAAGNTIYF
TRBV5-6,-,TRBJ2-7,-,TGTGCCAGCAGCTTTGCGGGACAGACCTACGAGCAGTACTTC,CASSFAGQTYEQYF
TRBV19,TRBD1,TRBJ1-2,-,TGTGCCAGTACCCGAGACAGGGCGTTCTATGGCTACACCTTC,CASTRDRAFYGYTF
TRBV3-1/TRBV3-2,-,TRBJ1-2,-,TGTGCCAGCACCCAGACAGACAGCTATGGCTACACCTTC,CASTQTDSYGYTF
TRBV7-9,TRBD1,TRBJ2-1,-,TGTGCCACCGCGACCCGAGGACAGGGTGGTGATGAGCAGTTCTTC,CATATRGQGGDEQFF
TRBV12-3/TRBV12-4,-,TRBJ1-2,-,TGTGCCAGCAGTTTAGACATAAACTATGGCTACACCTTC,CASSLDINYGYTF
TRBV9,TRBD1,TRBJ1-6,-,TGTGCCAGCAGCTCTGGACAGGGAAGTTCACCCCTCCACTTT,CASSSGQGSSPLHF
TRBV19,TRBD1,TRBJ2-7,-,TGTGCCAGTAGTCGGGACAGAACCTACGAGCAGTACTTC,CASSRDRTYEQYF
TRBV5-4,-,TRBJ2-7,-,TGTGCCAGCAGCTTGACAGGGCAAAGTTCATACGAGCAGTACTTC,CASSLTGQSSYEQYF
TRBV6-5,TRBD2,TRBJ2-3,-,TGTGCCAGCATCGGATTAGCGGGAAGCACAGATACGCAGTATTTT,CASIGLAGSTDTQYF
TRBV14,TRBD1,TRBJ1-1,-,TGTGCCAGCAGCCCCAGACAGGGCCTGAGCACTGAAGCTTTCTTT,CASSPRQGLSTEAFF
TRBV29-1,TRBD1,TRBJ1-2,once,TGCAGCGTTACGAGTTCGGAGACAGGGCCCGGCTACACCTTC,CSVTSSETGPGYTF
TRBV24-1,-,TRBJ2-7,once,TGTGCCACCAGTGACCCTATCGGGGGGACACACCTTGGAGGGAACTACGAGCAGTACTTC,CATSDPIGGTHLGGNYEQYF
TRBV7-3,TRBD2,TRBJ2-7,few,TGTGCCAGCAGCCCCGGGACTAGCGGGAGCTACGAGCAGTACTTC,CASSPGTSGSYEQYF
TRBV5-6,-,TRBJ1-2,-,TGTGCCAGCAGCTTGGACGCACGACTTAACTCTGGCTACACCTTC,CASSLDARLNSGYTF
TRBV27,TRBD2,TRBJ2-1,-,TGTGCCAGCAGTTTAGTGCGGGAGTGGAATGAGCAGTTCTTC,CASSLVREWNEQFF
TRBV4-3,TRBD2,TRBJ2-1,-,TGCGCCAGCAGCCAGGAGCTAGCGGGAGTCAATGAGCAGTTCTTC,CASSQELAGVNEQFF
TRBV11-2,TRBD1,TRBJ2-7,-,TGTGCCAGCAGCTTCCTCGGACAGGGGGCCTCCTACGAGCAGTACTTC,CASSFLGQGASYEQYF
TRBV12-3/TRBV12-4,-,TRBJ1-1,-,TGTGCCAGCAGTTTAAAGTCCTATCCGGCTTTCTTT,CASSLKSYPAFF
TRBV30,TRBD1,TRBJ1-5,-,TGTGCCTGGAGTGCGGGCTGGACAGGGTTTAATCAGCCCCAGCATTTT,CAWSAGWTGFNQPQHF
TRBV7-9,-,TRBJ1-1,-,TGTGCCAGCAGCCTCCACGGGACTGTTGATGCTTTCTTT,CASSLHGTVDAFF
TRBV25-1,TRBD1,TRBJ1-1,-,TGTGCCAGCAGTCCCGGGACAGGGAGTGGGGTAAACACTGAAGCTTTCTTT,CASSPGTGSGVNTEAFF
TRBV5-1,TRBD1,TRBJ1-1,-,TGCGCCAGCAGCTCGACGACAGGGATGAACACTGAAGCTTTCTTT,CASSSTTGMNTEAFF
TRBV19,-,TRBJ2-2,-,TGTGCCAGTAGCCGGTCAAACACCGGGGAGCTGTTTTTT,CASSRSNTGELFF
TRBV4-2,-,TRBJ1-1,-,TGTGCCAGCAGGCCAAGCGAGCACCGAGGGACTGAAGCTTTCTTT,CASRPSEHRGTEAFF
TRBV18,TRBD2,TRBJ2-1,-,TGTGCCAGCTCACCCGAATGGGGGGGAAACTACAATGAGCAGTTCTTC,CASSPEWGGNYNEQFF
TRBV11-2,-,TRBJ2-3,-,TGTGCCAGTCGGGTCACAGATACGCAGTATTTT,CASRVTDTQYF
TRBV25-1,-,TRBJ2-7,-,TGTGCCAGCGGCATAGGGGGTTCTTACGAGCAGTACTTC,CASGIGGSYEQYF
TRBV4-3,-,TRBJ1-1,-,TGCGCCAGCAGCCAAGTCCGAAGGGGATTGGACACTGAAGCTTTCTTT,CASSQVRRGLDTEAFF
TRBV7-9,-,TRBJ2-1,once,TGTGCCAGCAGCTTAGGCGCTTCAACCAACAATGAGCAGTTCTTC,CASSLGASTNNEQFF
TRBV4-3,TRBD2,TRBJ2-1,-,TGCGCCAGCAGCCAAGTTGTGAGCGGGGAATACAATGAGCAGTTCTTC,CASSQVVSGEYNEQFF
TRBV30,TRBD1,TRBJ1-2,-,TGTGCCGGGACCCCTTCGGACAGGGCTTGGTATGGCTACACCTTC,CAGTPSDRAWYGYTF
TRBV19,TRBD1,TRBJ1-5,few,TGTGCCAGTACTCCCAGGGGGGCCCCGGGTGTCGGACAGCCCCAGCATTTT,CASTPRGAPGVGQPQHF
TRBV7-2,-,TRBJ2-5,-,TGTGCCAGCAGGTCGGGGGACTTCTCCCAAGAGACCCAGTACTTC,CASRSGDFSQETQYF
TRBV30,-,TRBJ1-1,-,TGTGCCTGGAGTCCGAGGGTGAACACTGAAGCTTTCTTT,CAWSPRVNTEAFF
TRBV20-1,-,TRBJ1-1,-,TGCAGTGCTAGTGGAGTAGCTGAAGCTTTCTTT,CSASGVAEAFF
TRBV18,TRBD1,TRBJ1-1,-,TGTGCCAGTTCCGGGACAGGGGGGACCATGAACACTGAAGCTTTCTTT,CASSGTGGTMNTEAFF
TRBV27,TRBD1,TRBJ2-7,-,TGTGCCAGCAGCCGCCAGGGGGCTTCATACGAGCAGTACTTC,CASSRQGASYEQYF
TRBV18,TRBD1,TRBJ2-2,-,TGTGCCAGCTCACCAGCGACAGGGATGGCCGGGGAGCTGTTTTTT,CASSPATGMAGELFF
TRBV6-6,TRBD1,TRBJ1-6,-,TGTGCCAGCAGCTGGGACAGGGAGAATTCACCCCTCCACTTT,CASSWDRENSPLHF
TRBV29-1,-,TRBJ1-4,-,TGCAGCGTTGGTCTGGGAGATGGAGAAAAACTGTTTTTT,CSVGLGDGEKLFF
TRBV5-6,-,TRBJ2-7,-,TGTGCCAGCAGCTTGGGCGGGGGCCTCTACGAGCAGTACTTC,CASSLGGGLYEQYF
TRBV6-1,-,TRBJ1-2,-,TGTGCCAGCAGTGATGGTAGGGGCTGGGGCTACACCTTC,CASSDGRGWGYTF
TRBV19,-,TRBJ1-4,-,TGTGCCAGTAGTCAGGGTATGGATGAAAAACTGTTTTTT,CASSQGMDEKLFF
TRBV5-6,TRBD1,TRBJ1-1,few,TGTGCCAGCAGCTGGGGACAGTCACCATGGACTGAAGCTTTCTTT,CASSWGQSPWTEAFF
TRBV25-1,-,TRBJ2-7,-,TGTGCCAGCAGTGATCGAGGTGCCTACGAGCAGTACTTC,CASSDRGAYEQYF
TRBV2,TRBD1,TRBJ2-3,-,TGTGCCAGCAGCCAAACGACCGGGACAGGCACAGATACGCAGTATTTT,CASSQTTGTGTDTQYF
TRBV11-2,TRBD2,TRBJ2-7,-,TGTGCCAGCAGCTCGCGGCGGGGGACCTACGAGCAGTACTTC,CASSSRRGTYEQYF
TRBV6-2/TRBV6-3,-,TRBJ1-2,-,TGTGCCAGCAGTTACCCCGCAGGGTTTAACTATGGCTACACCTTC,CASSYPAGFNYGYTF
TRBV6-2/TRBV6-3,-,TRBJ2-3,-,TGTGCCAGCAGTTACGAAGGCGGGGTTTCAGATACGCAGTATTTT,CASSYEGGVSDTQYF